The clone carrying this T cell receptor (beta chain) has just one count. This sample is part of a study of blood T cell repertoires in COVID-19. In the study overall: Sources were T cells, B-cell-depleted T cells, or PBMCs; the material itself was cDNA or gDNA.

In the authors' methods: Amplified reference gene primers provided the basis for estimating nucleated cell counts. Only in-frame clones appear in the TCRdb table, and some are missing; sequencing was by immunoSEQ multiplex PCR. V and J calls and clone size follow that table, whereas D and trimming were derived from the DNA. The sample contains about 88,000 clones, around 90% of which appear only once. Patients from Seattle were sampled longitudinally, starting during active infection. This CDR3 has 12 amino acids. The V end lost 5 bases, the J end lost 8 bases, and 13 bases lay between the germline ends. The germline V gene encodes CDR1 GTSNPN and CDR2 SVGIG (reference sequence).

This TCR was recovered from a man between 18 and 35 years old with COVID-19, enrolled during active disease. The V call is TRBV30, the J call TRBJ1-3, with D perhaps matching TRBD1 (5 bases). The sample taken for sequencing was peripheral blood. CDR3 nucleotides: TGTGCCTGGGCAACTCAAGGGGACACCATATATTTT. Protein sequence: CAWATQGDTIYF.